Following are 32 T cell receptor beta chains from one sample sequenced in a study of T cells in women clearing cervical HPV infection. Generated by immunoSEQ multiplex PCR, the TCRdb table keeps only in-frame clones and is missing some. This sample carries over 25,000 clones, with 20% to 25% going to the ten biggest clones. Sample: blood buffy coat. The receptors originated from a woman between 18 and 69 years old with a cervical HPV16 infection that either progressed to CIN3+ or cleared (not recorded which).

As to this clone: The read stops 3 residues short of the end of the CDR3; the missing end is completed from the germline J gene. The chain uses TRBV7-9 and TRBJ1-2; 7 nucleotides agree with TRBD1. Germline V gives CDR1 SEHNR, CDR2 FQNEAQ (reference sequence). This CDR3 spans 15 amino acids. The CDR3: CASSSGWEGGLDYTF. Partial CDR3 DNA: TGTGCCAGCAGCTCCGGTTGGGAAGGGGGCCTCGAC.

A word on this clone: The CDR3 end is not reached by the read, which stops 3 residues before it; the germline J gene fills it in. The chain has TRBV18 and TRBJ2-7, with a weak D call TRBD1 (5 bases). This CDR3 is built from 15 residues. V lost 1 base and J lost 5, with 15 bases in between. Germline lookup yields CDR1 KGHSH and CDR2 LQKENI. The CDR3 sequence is CASSPRGGQGHEQYF. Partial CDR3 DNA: TGTGCCAGCTCACCACGGGGTGGTCAGGGCCACGAG. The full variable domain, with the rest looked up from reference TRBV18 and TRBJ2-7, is NAGVMQNPRHLVRRRGQEARLRCSPMKGHSHVYWYRQLPEEGLKFMVYLQKENIIDESGMPKERFSAEFPKEGPSILRIQQVVRGDSAAYFCASSPRGGQGHEQYFGPGTRLTVT.

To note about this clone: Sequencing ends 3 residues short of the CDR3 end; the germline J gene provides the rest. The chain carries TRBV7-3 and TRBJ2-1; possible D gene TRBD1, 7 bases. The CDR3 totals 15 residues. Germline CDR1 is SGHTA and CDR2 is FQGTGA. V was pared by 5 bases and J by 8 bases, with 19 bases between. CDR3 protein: CASSPQGGPLDEQFF. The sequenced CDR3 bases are TGTGCCAGCAGCCCCCAGGGGGGCCCTTTGGATGAG.

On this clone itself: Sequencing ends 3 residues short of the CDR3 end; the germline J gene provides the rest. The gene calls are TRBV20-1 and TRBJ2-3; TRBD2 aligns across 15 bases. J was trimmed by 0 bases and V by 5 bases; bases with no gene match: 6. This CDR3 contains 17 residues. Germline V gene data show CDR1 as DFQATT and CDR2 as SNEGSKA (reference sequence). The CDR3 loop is CSAFRTSGRGSTDTQYF. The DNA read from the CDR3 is TGCAGTGCTTTCCGGACTAGCGGGAGGGGCAGCACAGATACG.

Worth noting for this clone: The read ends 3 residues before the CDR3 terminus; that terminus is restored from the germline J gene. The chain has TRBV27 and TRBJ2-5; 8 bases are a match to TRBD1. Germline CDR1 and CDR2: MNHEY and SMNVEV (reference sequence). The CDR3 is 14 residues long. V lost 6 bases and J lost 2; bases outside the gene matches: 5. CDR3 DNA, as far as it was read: TGTGCCAGCAGCTCCAGGGGGCTACAAGAGACC. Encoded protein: CASSSRGLQET. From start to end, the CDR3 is CASSSRGLQETQYF.

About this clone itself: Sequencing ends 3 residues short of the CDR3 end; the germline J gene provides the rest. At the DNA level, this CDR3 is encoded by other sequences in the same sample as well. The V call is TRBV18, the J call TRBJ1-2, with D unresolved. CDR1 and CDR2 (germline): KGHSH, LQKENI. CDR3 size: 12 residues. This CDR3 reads CASSTYTDTYTF. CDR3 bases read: TGTGCCAGCTCAACCTACACAGATACC.

The CDR3 loop is CSAPSLTGGSSGNTIYF. CDR3 DNA, as far as it was read: TGCAGTGCTCCTTCATTGACAGGGGGGAGCTCTGGAAACACC. The gene calls are TRBV20-1 and TRBJ1-3; 9 nucleotides match TRBD1. The CDR3 end lies 3 residues beyond the end of the read and is filled in from the germline J gene. CDR3 size: 17 residues. Germline CDR1 is DFQATT and CDR2 is SNEGSKA (reference sequence). J lost 0 bases, V lost 5 bases, and 11 bases had no gene match.

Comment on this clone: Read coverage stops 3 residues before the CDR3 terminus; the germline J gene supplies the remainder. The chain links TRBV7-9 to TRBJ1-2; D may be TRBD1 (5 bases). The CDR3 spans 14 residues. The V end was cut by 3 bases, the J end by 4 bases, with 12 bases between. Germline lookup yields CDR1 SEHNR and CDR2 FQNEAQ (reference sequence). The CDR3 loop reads CASSFGDSPYGYTF. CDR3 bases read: TGTGCCAGCAGCTTCGGAGACAGCCCCTATGGC.

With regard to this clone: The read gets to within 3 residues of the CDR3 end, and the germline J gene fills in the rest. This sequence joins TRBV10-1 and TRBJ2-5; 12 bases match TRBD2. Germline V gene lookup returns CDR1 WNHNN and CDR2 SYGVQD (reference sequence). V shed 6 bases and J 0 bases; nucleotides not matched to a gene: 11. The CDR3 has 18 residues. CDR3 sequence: CASRYTSGRIVYQETQYF. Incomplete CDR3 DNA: TGCGCCAGCAGGTACACTAGCGGGAGGATTGTGTACCAAGAGACC.

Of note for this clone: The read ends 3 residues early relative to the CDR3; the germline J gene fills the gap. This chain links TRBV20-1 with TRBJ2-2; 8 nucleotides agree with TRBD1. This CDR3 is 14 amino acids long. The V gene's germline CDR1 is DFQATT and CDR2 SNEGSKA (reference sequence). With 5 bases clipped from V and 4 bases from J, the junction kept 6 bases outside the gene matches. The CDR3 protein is CSARRGLGTGELFF. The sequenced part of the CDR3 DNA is TGCAGTGCTCGCAGGGGGCTGGGCACCGGGGAG.

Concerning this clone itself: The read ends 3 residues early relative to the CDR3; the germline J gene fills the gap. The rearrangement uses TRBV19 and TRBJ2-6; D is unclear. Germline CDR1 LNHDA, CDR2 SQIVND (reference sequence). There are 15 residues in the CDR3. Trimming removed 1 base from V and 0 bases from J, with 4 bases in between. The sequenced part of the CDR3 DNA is TGTGCCAGTAGTATAGCGGGCTCTGGGGCCAACGTC. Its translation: CASSIAGSGANV. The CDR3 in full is CASSIAGSGANVLTF.

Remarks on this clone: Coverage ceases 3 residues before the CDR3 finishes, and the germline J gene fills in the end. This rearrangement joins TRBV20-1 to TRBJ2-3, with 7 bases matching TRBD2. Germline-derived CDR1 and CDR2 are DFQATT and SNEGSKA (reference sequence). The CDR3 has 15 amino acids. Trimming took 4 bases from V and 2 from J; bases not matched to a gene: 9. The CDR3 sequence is CSAKRLAGNTDTQYF. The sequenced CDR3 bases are TGCAGTGCTAAGCGACTAGCAGGTAACACAGATACG.

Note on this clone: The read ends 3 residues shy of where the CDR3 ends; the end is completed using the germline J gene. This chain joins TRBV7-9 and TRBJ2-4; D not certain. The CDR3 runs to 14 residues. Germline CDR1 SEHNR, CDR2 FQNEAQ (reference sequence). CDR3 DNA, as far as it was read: TGTGCCAGCAGCTTAGCCACGGGTGGTTCTGGT. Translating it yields CASSLATGGSG. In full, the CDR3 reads CASSLATGGSGQYF.

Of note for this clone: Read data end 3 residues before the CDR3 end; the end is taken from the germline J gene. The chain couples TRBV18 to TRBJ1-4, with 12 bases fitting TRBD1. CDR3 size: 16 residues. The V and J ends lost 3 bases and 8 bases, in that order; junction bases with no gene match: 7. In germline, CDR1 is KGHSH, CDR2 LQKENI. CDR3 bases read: TGTGCCAGCTCACCCATGGGACAGGGGGCTGGAGAAAAA. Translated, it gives CASSPMGQGAGEK. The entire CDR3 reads CASSPMGQGAGEKLFF.

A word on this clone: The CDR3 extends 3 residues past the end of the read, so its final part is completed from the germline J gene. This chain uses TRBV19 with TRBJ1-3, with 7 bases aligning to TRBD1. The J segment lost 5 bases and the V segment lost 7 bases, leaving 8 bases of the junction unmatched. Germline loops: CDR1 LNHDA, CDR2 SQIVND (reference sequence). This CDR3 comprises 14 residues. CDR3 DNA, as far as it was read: TGTGCCAGTACAATCCAGGGGGACAGAAACACC. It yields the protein CASTIQGDRNT. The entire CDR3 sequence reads CASTIQGDRNTIYF.

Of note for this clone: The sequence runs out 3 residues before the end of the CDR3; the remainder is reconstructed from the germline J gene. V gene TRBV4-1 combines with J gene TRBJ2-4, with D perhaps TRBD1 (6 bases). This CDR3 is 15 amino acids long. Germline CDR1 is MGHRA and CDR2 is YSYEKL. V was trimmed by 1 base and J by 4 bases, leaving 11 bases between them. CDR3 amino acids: CASSQGTGKKNIQYF. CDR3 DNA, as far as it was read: TGCGCCAGCAGCCAAGGTACAGGGAAAAAAAACATT.

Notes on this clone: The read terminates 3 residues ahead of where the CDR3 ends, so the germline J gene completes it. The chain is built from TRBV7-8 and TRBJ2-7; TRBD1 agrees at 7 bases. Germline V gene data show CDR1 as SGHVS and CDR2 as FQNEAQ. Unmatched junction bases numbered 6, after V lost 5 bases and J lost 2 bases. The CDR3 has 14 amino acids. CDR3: CASSPRDSAYEQYF. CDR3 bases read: TGTGCCAGCAGCCCCCGGGACAGCGCCTACGAG.

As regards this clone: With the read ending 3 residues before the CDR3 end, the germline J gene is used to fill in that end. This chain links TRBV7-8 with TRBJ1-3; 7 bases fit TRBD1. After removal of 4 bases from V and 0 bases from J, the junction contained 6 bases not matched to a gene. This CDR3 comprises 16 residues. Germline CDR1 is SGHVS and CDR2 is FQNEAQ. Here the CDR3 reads CASSSNYRGSGNTIYF. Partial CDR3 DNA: TGTGCCAGCAGCTCGAATTACAGGGGCTCTGGAAACACC. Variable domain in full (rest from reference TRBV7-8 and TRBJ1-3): GAGVSQSPRYKVAKRGQDVALRCDPISGHVSLFWYQQALGQGPEFLTYFQNEAQLDKSGLPSDRFFAERPEGSVSTLKIQRTQQEDSAVYLCASSSNYRGSGNTIYFGEGSWLTVV.

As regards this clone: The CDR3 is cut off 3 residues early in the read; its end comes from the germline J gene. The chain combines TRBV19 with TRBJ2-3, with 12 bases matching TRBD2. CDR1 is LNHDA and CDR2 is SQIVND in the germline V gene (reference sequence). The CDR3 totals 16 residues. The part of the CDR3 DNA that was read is TGTGCCAGTAGTATCCTACTAGCGGGAGGCCAAGAGACG. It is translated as CASSILLAGGQET. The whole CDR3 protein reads CASSILLAGGQETQYF.

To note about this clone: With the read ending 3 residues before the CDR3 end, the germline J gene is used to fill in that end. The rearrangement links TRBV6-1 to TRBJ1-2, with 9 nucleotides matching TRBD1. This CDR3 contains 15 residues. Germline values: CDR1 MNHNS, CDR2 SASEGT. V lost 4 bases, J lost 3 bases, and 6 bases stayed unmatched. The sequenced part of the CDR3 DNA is TGTGCCAGCAGTGCCGGACAGGGGAACTACTATGGC. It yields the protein CASSAGQGNYYG. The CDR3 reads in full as CASSAGQGNYYGYTF.

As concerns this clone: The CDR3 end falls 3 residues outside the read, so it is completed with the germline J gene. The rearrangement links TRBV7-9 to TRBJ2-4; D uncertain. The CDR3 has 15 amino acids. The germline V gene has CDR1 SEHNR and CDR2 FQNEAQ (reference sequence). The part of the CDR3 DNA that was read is TGTGCCAGCAGCGGCTCGAGACAAGCTTTCTATGGT. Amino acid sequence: CASSGSRQAFYG. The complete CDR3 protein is CASSGSRQAFYGQYF.

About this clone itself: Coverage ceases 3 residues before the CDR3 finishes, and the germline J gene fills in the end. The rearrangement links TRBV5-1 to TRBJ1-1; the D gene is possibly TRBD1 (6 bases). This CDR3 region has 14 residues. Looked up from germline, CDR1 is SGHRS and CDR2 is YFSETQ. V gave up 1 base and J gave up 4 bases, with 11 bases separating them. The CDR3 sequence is CASSLQGQTTEAFF. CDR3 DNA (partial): TGCGCCAGCAGCTTGCAGGGGCAGACCACTGAA.

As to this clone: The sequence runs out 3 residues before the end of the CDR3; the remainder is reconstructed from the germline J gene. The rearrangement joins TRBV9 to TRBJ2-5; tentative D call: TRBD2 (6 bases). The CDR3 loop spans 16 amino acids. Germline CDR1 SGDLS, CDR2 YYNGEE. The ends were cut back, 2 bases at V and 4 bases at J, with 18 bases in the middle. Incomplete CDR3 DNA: TGTGCCAGCAGCGTTTTTACCGGGACTCTGGGAGAGACC. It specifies CASSVFTGTLGET. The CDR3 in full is CASSVFTGTLGETQYF.

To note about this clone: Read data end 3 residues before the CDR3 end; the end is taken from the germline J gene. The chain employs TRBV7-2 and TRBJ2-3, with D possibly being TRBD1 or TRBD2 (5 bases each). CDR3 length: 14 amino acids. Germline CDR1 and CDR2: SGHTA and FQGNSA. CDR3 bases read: TGTGCCAGCAGCTTAAGAAGGGGAGATCAGCCG. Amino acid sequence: CASSLRRGDQP. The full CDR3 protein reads CASSLRRGDQPQYF.

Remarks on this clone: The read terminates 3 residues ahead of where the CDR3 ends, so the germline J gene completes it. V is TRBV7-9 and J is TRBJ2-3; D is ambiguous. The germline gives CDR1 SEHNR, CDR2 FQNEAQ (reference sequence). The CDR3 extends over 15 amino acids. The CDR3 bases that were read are TGTGCCAGCAGCCCAACGTCAGATAGCAATCAGCCG. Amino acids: CASSPTSDSNQP. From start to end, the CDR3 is CASSPTSDSNQPQYF.

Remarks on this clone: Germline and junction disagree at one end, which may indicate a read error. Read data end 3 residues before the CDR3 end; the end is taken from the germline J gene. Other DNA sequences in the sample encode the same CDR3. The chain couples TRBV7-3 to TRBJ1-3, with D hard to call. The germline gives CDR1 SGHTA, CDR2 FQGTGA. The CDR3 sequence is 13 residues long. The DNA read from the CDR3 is TGTGCCAGCAGCTTAGGTCGGGGAAACACG. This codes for CASSLGRGNT. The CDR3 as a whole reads CASSLGRGNTIYF.

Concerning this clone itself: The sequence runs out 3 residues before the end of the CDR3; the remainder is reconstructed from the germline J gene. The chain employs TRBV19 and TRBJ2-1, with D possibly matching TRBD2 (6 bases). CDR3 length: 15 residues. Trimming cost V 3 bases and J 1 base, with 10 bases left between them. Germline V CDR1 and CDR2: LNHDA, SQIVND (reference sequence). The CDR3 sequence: CASSIGLASYNEQFF. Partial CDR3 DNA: TGTGCCAGTAGTATTGGGCTAGCGTCCTACAATGAG.

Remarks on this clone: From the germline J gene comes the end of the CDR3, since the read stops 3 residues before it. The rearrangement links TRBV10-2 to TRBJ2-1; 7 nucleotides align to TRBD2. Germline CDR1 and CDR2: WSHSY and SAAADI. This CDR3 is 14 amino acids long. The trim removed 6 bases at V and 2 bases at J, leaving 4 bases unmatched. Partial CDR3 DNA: TGCGCCAGCAGAGGACTAGGAGCCTACAATGAG. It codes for CASRGLGAYNE. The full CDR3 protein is CASRGLGAYNEQFF.

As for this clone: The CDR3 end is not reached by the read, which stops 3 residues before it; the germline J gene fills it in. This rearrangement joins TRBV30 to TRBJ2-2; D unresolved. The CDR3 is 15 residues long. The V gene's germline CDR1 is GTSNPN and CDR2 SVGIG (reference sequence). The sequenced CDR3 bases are TGTGCCTGGAGTGACGGCGGCTCCTATAATTCACCG. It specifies CAWSDGGSYNSP. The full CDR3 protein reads CAWSDGGSYNSPLFF.

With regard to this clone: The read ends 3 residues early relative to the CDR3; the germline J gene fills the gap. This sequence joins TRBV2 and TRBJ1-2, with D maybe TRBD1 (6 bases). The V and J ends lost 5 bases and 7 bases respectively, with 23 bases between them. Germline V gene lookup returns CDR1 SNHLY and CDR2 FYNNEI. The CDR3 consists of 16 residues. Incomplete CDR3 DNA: TGTGCCAGCAGTACGTCAACAGGGTCGCGTCCCTCTGGC. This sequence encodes CASSTSTGSRPSG. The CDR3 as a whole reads CASSTSTGSRPSGYTF.

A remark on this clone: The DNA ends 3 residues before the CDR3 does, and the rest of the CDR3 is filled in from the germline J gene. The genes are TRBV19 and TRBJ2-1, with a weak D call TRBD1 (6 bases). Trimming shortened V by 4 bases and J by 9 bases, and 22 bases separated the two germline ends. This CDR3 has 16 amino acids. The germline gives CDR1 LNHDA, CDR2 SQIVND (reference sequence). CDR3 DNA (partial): TGTGCCAGTAGTAGGTCCAGGGGTCCCGTTCGGAGTGAG. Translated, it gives CASSRSRGPVRSE. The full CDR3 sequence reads CASSRSRGPVRSEQFF.

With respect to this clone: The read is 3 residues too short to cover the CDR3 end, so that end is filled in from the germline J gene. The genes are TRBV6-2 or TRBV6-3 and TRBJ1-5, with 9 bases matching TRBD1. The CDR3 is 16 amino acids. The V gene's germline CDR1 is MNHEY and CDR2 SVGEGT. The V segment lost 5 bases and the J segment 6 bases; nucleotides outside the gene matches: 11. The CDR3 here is CASSDTGTGPLQPQHF. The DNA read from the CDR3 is TGTGCCAGCAGTGACACCGGGACAGGGCCGCTTCAGCCC.